The 9 T cell receptor beta chains given below trace back to one sample, sequenced in a study of blood T cell repertoires in COVID-19 (TCRdb year 2020). Library prep was done by the immunoSEQ multiplex PCR assay. TCRdb provides this immuneACCESS table in a form limited to in-frame rearrangements. Some clones are lacking; in checked studies, under half of them reflect an unresolved V gene, and why the rest are absent is not known. The sample yields some 140,000 clones; roughly 82% were counted once. Approximately 14% of the sample goes to the ten largest clones. The specimen sequenced was peripheral blood. These receptors all stem from a man older than 75 with acute or convalescent COVID-19.

The chain combines TRBV7-9 with TRBJ2-7, with TRBD1 as a possible D gene (6 bases). Germline assignment: CDR1 SEHNR and CDR2 FQNEAQ (reference sequence). The CDR3 length is 16 residues. Trimming took off 3 bases at V and 2 bases at J, with 17 bases between the two ends. The CDR3 sequence: CASSFTAGTQTYEQYF. CDR3 nucleotide sequence: TGTGCCAGCAGCTTCACCGCAGGGACACAGACCTACGAGCAGTACTTC.

In its sample, this clone was seen once. The rearrangement uses TRBV18 and TRBJ2-7; the D gene is possibly TRBD2 (5 bases). Germline V gene sequence: CDR1 KGHSH, CDR2 LQKENI. This CDR3 contains 15 residues. V lost 2 bases to trimming and J lost 6 bases, with 17 bases between them. The CDR3 protein is CASSPNHPRDGEQYF. In nucleotides, the CDR3 is TGTGCCAGCTCACCAAATCACCCGAGGGATGGCGAGCAGTACTTC.

This clone was seen only a few times. The chain joins TRBV27 to TRBJ2-7, with TRBD1 identical over 10 bases. V dropped 3 bases and J dropped 5; count of bases not matched to a gene: 7. Germline-derived CDR1 and CDR2 are MNHEY and SMNVEV (reference sequence). The CDR3 covers 15 residues. The CDR3 DNA is TGTGCCAGCAGTTTTACCGGGACAGGGGCCCACGAGCAGTACTTC. Protein product: CASSFTGTGAHEQYF.

The rearrangement uses TRBV7-2 and TRBJ1-3; D possibly corresponds to TRBD1 (5 bases). The V end lost 0 bases, the J end lost 0 bases, and 12 bases lay between the germline ends. Looked up from germline, CDR1 is SGHTA and CDR2 is FQGNSA. This CDR3 contains 17 residues. The CDR3 spells CASSLAPVQASGNTIYF. The CDR3 DNA reads TGTGCCAGCAGCTTAGCGCCCGTACAGGCCTCTGGAAACACCATATATTTT.

In DNA, the CDR3 is TGTGCCAGCAGCTTGGGCAGGGTGCGGGATGGCACTGAAGCTTTCTTT. It yields the protein CASSLGRVRDGTEAFF. The chain employs TRBV7-8 and TRBJ1-1; tentative D call: TRBD1 (5 bases). The V and J ends lost 3 bases and 4 bases respectively, with 18 bases between them. Germline V lookup: CDR1 SGHVS, CDR2 FQNEAQ. This CDR3 is 16 amino acids long.

This rearrangement joins TRBV9 to TRBJ1-2, with 8 nucleotides matching TRBD1. Trimming removed 0 bases from V and 7 bases from J; junction bases left unmatched: 2. CDR3 length: 13 amino acids. From germline, CDR1 is SGDLS and CDR2 YYNGEE. CDR3 bases: TGTGCCAGCAGCGTAGCGGACAGGGTTGGCTACACCTTC. Residues: CASSVADRVGYTF.

V and J are TRBV4-3 and TRBJ2-1; 7 nucleotides match TRBD1. The CDR3 has 15 amino acids. Germline V lookup: CDR1 LGHNA, CDR2 YSLEER. The trim removed 0 bases at V and 14 bases at J, leaving 13 bases unmatched. CDR3 DNA sequence: TGCGCCAGCAGCCAAGATCAGGGACAGTATGGGACCAAGTTCTTC. This gives the protein CASSQDQGQYGTKFF.

The rearrangement links TRBV2 to TRBJ1-2; no clear D. Trimming removed 7 bases at V and 7 bases at J, with 19 bases between. Germline V gene lookup returns CDR1 SNHLY and CDR2 FYNNEI. There are 14 residues in the CDR3. In DNA form, the CDR3 reads TGTGCCAGCACCGTGGGGAGGTTGGTTGGTGGCTACACCTTC. Residues: CASTVGRLVGGYTF.

This clone was recorded a few times. J is TRBJ2-1 and V is TRBV7-3, with D perhaps TRBD2 (5 bases). The V gene lost 5 bases and the J gene lost 7 bases, with 12 bases spanning the gap. Germline V lookup: CDR1 SGHTA, CDR2 FQGTGA. This CDR3 contains 13 residues. The CDR3 DNA follows: TGTGCCAGCAGCCCCGTGCCGGGGAATGAGCAGTTCTTC. Residues: CASSPVPGNEQFF.